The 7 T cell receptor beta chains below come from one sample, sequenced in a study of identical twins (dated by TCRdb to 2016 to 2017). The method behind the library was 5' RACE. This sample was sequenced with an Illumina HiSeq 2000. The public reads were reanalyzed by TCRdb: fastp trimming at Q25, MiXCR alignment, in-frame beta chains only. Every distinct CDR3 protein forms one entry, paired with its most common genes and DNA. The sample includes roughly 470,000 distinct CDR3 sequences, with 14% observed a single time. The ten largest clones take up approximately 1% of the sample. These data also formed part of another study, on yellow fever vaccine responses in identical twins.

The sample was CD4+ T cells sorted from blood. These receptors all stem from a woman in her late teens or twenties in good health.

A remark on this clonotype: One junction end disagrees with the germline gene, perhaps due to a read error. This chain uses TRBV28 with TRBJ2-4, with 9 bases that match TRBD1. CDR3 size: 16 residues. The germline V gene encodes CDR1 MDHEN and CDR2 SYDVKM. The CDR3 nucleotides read TGTGCCAGCAGTACTCAATTACAGGGGGCCAAAACCATTCAGTACTTC. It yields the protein CASSTQLQGAKTIQYF. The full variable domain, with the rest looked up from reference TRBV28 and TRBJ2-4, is DVKVTQSSRYLVKRTGEKVFLECVQDMDHENMFWYRQDPGLGLRLIYFSYDVKMKEKGDIPEGYSVSREKKERFSLILESASTNQTSMYLCASSTQLQGAKTIQYFGAGTRLSVL.

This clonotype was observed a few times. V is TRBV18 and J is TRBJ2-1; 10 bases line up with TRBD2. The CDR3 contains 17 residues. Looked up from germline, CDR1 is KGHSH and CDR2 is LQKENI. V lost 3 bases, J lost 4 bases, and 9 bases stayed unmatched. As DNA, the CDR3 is TGTGCCAGCTCACCCATTGTTGGGACTAGCGTTTACAATGAGCAGTTCTTC. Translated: CASSPIVGTSVYNEQFF.

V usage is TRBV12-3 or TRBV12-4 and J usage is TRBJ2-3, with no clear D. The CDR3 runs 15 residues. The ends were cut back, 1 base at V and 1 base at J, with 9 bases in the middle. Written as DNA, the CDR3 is TGTGCCAGCAGTTTAGGACCTCCTGGCACAGATACGCAGTATTTT. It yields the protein CASSLGPPGTDTQYF.

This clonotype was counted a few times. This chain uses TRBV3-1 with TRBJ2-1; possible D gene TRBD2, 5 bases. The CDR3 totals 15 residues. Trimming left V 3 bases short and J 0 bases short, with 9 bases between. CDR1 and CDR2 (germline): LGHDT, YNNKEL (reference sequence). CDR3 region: CASSQYSGSYNEQFF. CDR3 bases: TGTGCCAGCAGCCAGTACAGCGGCTCCTACAATGAGCAGTTCTTC.

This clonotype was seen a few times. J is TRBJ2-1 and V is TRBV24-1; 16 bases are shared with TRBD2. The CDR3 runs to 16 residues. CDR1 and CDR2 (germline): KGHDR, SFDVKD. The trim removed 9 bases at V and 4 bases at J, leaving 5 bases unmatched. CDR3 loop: CATAGTSGGAYNEQFF. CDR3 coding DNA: TGTGCCACCGCCGGGACTAGCGGGGGGGCTTACAATGAGCAGTTCTTC.

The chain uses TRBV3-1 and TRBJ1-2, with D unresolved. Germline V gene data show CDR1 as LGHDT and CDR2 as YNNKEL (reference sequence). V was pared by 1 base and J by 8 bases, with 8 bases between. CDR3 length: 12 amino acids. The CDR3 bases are TGTGCCAGCAGCCAAGGACACCCCGGCTACACCTTC. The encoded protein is CASSQGHPGYTF.

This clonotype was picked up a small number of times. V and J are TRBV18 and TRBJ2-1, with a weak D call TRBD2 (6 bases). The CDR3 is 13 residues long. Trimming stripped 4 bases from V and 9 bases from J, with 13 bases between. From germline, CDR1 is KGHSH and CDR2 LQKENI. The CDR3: CASSRSGESEQFF. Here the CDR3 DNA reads TGTGCCAGCTCACGGTCGGGAGAGAGTGAGCAGTTCTTC.